This T cell receptor beta chain was sequenced for a study of cytomegalovirus exposure and HLA in healthy donors. Overall study: Approximately 190 million T cells yielded 90 million to 130 million unique TCR beta sequences, as an earlier analysis found. Broader study findings: Across HLA loci, a later analysis found differing TCR association rates, with DRB1 most and HLA-C fewest. As a later analysis showed, several of the most significant clusters appeared to be linked to common viral pathogens. A further, later analysis showed that HLA-associated TCR beta chains (compared with equally common others) were more clonally expanded.

The PCR used 60 Vbeta and 13 Jbeta primers. This table comes from immunoSEQ multiplex PCR, and its TCRdb copy is limited to in-frame clones, with some not included. The profile shows over 150,000 clones, about two thirds of them singletons. Germline CDR1 is GTSNPN and CDR2 is SVGIG (reference sequence). CDR3 length equals 11 residues. The ends lost 8 bases at V and 5 bases at J; junction bases unmatched: 2. As regards this clone: Its antigen is as yet unknown.

The clonotype was recovered from a woman in her thirties in good health and CMV-seronegative. J is TRBJ1-4 and V is TRBV30, with TRBD1 identical over 7 bases. The specimen sequenced was PBMCs. CDR3 sequence: CASRGNEKLFF. CDR3 coding DNA: TGTGCCAGCAGGGGGAATGAAAAACTGTTTTTT.